This T cell receptor (beta chain) derives from a study of blood T cell repertoires in COVID-19. TCRdb keeps only in-frame clones here, not all; method: immunoSEQ multiplex PCR. Found here are nearly 80,000 clones, around nine tenths of them singletons; the top ten hold roughly 5.3%. V lost 0 bases to trimming and J lost 4 bases; unmatched junction nucleotides: 3. The CDR3 extends over 16 amino acids. The germline CDR1 and CDR2 sequences are SGHRS and YFSETQ. The specimen was peripheral blood. The chain recombines TRBV5-1 with TRBJ2-3; TRBD2 matches 12 bases. The clonotype originates from a woman older than 75 with active or convalescent COVID-19. CDR3 DNA sequence: TGCGCCAGCAGCTTGGCTAGCGGGGGGGCGGCAGATACGCAGTATTTT. This translates into CASSLASGGAADTQYF.